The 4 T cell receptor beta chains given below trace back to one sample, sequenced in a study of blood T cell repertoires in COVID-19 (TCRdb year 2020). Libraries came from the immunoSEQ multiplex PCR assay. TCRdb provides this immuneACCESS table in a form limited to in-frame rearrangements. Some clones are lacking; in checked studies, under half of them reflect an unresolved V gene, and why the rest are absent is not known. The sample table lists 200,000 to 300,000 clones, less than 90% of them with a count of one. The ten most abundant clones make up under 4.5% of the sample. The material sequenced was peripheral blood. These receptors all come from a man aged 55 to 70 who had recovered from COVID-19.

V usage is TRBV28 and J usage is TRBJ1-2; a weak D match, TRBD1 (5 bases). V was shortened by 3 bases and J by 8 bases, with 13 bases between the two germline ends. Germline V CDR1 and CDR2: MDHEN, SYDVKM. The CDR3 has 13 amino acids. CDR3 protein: CASSLGRVGGYTF. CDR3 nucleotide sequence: TGTGCCAGCAGTTTGGGCAGGGTCGGGGGCTACACCTTC.

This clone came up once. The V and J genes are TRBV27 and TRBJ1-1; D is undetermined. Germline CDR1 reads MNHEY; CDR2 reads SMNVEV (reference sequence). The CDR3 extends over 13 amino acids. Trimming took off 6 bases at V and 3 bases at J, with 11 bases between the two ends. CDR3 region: CASRYTVYTEAFF. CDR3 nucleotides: TGTGCCAGCAGATACACCGTTTACACTGAAGCTTTCTTT.

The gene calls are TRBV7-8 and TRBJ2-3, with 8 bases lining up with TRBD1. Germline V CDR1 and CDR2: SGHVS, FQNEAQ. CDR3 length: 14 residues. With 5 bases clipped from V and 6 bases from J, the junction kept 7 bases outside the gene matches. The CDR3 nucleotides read TGTGCCAGCAGCAGACAGGGGTTTGAGGATACGCAGTATTTT. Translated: CASSRQGFEDTQYF.

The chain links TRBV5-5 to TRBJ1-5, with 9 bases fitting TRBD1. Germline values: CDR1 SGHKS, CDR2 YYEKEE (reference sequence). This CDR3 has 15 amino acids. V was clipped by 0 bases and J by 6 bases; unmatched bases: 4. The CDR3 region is CASSLEGTGSQPQHF. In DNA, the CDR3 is TGTGCCAGCAGCTTGGAGGGGACAGGGAGTCAGCCCCAGCATTTT.